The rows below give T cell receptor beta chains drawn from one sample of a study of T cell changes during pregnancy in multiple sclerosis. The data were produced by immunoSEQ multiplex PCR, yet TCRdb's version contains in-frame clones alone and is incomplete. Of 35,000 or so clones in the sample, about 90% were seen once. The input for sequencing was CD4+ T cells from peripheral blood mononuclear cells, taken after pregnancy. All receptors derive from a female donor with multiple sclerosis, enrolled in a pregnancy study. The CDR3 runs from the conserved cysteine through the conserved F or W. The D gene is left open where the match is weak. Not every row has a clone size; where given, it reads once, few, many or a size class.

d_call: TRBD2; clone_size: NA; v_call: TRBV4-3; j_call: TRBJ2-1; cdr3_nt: TGCGCCAGCAGCCAAGAAGGGACTACAAACAATGAGCAGTTCTTC; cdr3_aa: CASSQEGTTNNEQFF
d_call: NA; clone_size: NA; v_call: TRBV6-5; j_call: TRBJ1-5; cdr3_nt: TGTGCCAGCAGCGCGAGATATAGCAATCAGCCCCAGCATTTT; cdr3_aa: CASSARYSNQPQHF
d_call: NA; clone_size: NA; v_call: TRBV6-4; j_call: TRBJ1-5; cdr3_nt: TGTGCCAGCAGTGAAGAGTATAGCAATCAGCCCCAGCATTTT; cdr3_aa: CASSEEYSNQPQHF
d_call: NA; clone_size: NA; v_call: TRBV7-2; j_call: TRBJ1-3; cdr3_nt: TGTGCCAGCAGCTCCCGGGCCATACCGTTTCCGAGGGACACCATATATTTT; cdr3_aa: CASSSRAIPFPRDTIYF
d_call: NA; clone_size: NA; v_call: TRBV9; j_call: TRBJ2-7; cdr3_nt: TGTGCCAGCAGCGCTGGGACAACTTCTTCCTACGAGCAGTACTTC; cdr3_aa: CASSAGTTSSYEQYF
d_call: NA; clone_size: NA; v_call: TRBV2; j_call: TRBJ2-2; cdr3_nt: TGTGCCAGCAGTCCCGGGACATCGAACACCGGGGAGCTGTTTTTT; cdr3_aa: CASSPGTSNTGELFF
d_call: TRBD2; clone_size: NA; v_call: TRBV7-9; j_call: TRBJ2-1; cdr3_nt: TGTGCCAGCAGCTCCGAAGGGACTAGCGGGAGGACACAATCGAATGAGCAGTTCTTC; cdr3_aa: CASSSEGTSGRTQSNEQFF
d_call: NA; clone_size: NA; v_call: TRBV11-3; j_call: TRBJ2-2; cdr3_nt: TGTGCCAGCAGCCCTGACACCGGGGAGCTGTTTTTT; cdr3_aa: CASSPDTGELFF
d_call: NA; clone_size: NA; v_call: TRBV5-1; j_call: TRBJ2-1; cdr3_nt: TGCGCCAGCAGCTTGAACGGCGGATCCTACAATGAGCAGTTCTTC; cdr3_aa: CASSLNGGSYNEQFF
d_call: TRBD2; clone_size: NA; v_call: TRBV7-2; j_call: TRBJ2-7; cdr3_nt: TGTGCCAGCAGCTTAAGCGGGGGGGCCTTGTACTTC; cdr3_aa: CASSLSGGALYF
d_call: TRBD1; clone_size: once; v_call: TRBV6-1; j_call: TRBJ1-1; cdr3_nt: TGTGCCAGCATGAGACAGGGGAGCAGAGCTTTCTTT; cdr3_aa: CASMRQGSRAFF
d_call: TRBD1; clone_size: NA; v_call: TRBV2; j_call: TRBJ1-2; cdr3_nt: TGTGCCAGCTCTGAGGGGACAGCCTTCTATGGCTACACCTTC; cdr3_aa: CASSEGTAFYGYTF
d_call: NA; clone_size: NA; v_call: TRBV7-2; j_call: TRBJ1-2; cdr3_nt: TGTGCCAGCAGCCCAGGACAGCGCCCAGACTATGGCTACACCTTC; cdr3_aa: CASSPGQRPDYGYTF
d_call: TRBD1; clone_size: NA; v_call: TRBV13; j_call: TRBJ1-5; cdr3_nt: TGTGCCAGCAGCTCTCAAGGACAGGGGTATAGCAATCAGCCCCAGCATTTT; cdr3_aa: CASSSQGQGYSNQPQHF
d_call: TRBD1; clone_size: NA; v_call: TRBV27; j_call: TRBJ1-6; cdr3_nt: TGTGCCAGCGGACGTTCAGGGACAGGGGGAGGAAGGTCACCCCTCCACTTT; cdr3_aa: CASGRSGTGGGRSPLHF